This T cell receptor beta chain was identified in a study of T cells in Graves' hyperthyroidism and ophthalmopathy. Clinical symptoms, serum thyroxine, TRAb, thyroid ultrasound and orbital computed tomography established diagnosis. General study findings and limits: Most expanded thyroid clonotypes above 0.001 recurred in blood.

RNA transcripts yielded amplified TCR beta CDR3 regions. An initial round of RT-PCR targeting the TCR CDR3 relied on the HTBI primer set. Each CDR3 protein is one row after TCRdb ran MiXCR on the multiplex PCR reads. This table holds hundreds of thousands of distinct CDR3 sequences, roughly 14% found once. V was pared by 4 bases and J by 7 bases, with 7 bases of the junction left unmatched. Germline V gives CDR1 SGDLS, CDR2 YYNGEE. This CDR3 spans 14 amino acids. The table lists this clonotype with many counts. Its antigen remains unidentified. Sequencing was done on a sample of blood. The clonotype comes from a man aged 18 to 30 with Graves' ophthalmopathy. V gene TRBV9 combines with J gene TRBJ2-3; 9 nucleotides agree with TRBD1. The CDR3 nucleotides read TGTGCCAGCAGCCTCACACAGGGGGCGCATACGCAGTATTTT. Its protein product is CASSLTQGAHTQYF.